The 20 T cell receptor beta chains below were found in one sample sequenced in a study of T-cell reconstitution after alpha-beta-depleted transplantation in children. Preparation of the TCRbeta library involved a method that used unique molecular identifiers. TCRdb independently ran MiXCR on the PCR reads; one entry per CDR3 protein. The sample yields 360,000 or so distinct CDR3 sequences, about 20% seen once. The sequenced sample was PBMCs from the stem cell graft donor, obtained from the stem cell graft. These receptors came from a human donor who donated a stem cell graft to a child with acute myeloid leukemia.

This clonotype was seen a handful of times. The chain couples TRBV27 to TRBJ2-7; D remains unclear. CDR1 and CDR2 from the germline V gene are MNHEY and SMNVEV (reference sequence). V lost 2 bases to trimming and J lost 2 bases, with 16 bases between them. The CDR3 covers 16 residues. CDR3 nucleotides: TGTGCCAGCAGTTTAGTCGGCCCAGTCCAGACCTACGAGCAGTACTTC. Translated: CASSLVGPVQTYEQYF.

V usage is TRBV15 and J usage is TRBJ2-7, with 9 bases aligning to TRBD1. The CDR3 is 16 amino acids. With V trimmed by 1 base and J by 0 bases, 4 bases remained unmatched. Looked up from germline, CDR1 is LNHNV and CDR2 is YYDKDF (reference sequence). CDR3 amino acids: CATSRGGQGPSYEQYF. The CDR3 DNA sequence: TGTGCCACCAGCAGAGGCGGACAGGGGCCCTCCTACGAGCAGTACTTC.

In its sample, this clonotype was seen many times. This sequence joins TRBV20-1 and TRBJ2-3; TRBD2 matches 9 bases. In germline, CDR1 is DFQATT, CDR2 SNEGSKA (reference sequence). This CDR3 comprises 16 residues. Trimming took 5 bases from V and 3 from J; bases not matched to a gene: 12. CDR3 sequence: CSAGGYSGSPTDTQYF. As DNA, the CDR3 is TGCAGTGCTGGGGGATATAGCGGGAGCCCAACAGATACGCAGTATTTT.

The sample holds many counts of this clonotype. J is TRBJ1-1 and V is TRBV20-1; no firm D call. Germline-derived CDR1 and CDR2 are DFQATT and SNEGSKA (reference sequence). The length of the CDR3 is 14 residues. Trimming pared 0 bases from V and 1 base from J, leaving 9 bases between. This CDR3 reads CSARDRARNTEAFF. The DNA of the CDR3 is TGCAGTGCTAGAGACCGGGCGAGGAACACTGAAGCTTTCTTT.

This chain links TRBV3-1 with TRBJ2-5; perhaps TRBD2 as D (6 bases). The V and J ends lost 4 bases and 3 bases respectively, with 12 bases between them. This CDR3 is built from 14 residues. Per germline, CDR1 LGHDT and CDR2 YNNKEL (reference sequence). This CDR3 reads CASSRSTGEETQYF. The CDR3 DNA reads TGTGCCAGCAGCCGCTCCACGGGAGAAGAGACCCAGTACTTC.

This clonotype was found many times. This sequence joins TRBV15 and TRBJ2-5; the D call may be TRBD1 or TRBD2 (7 bases each). Germline V gene data show CDR1 as LNHNV and CDR2 as YYDKDF (reference sequence). The CDR3 is made up of 14 amino acids. V was cut by 5 bases and J by 5 bases, with 15 bases left in between. CDR3 region: CATSGRGGGETQYF. DNA for the CDR3: TGTGCCACCAGCGGACGGGGAGGGGGCGAGACCCAGTACTTC.

V usage is TRBV9 and J usage is TRBJ1-3, with a weak D call TRBD1 (5 bases). This CDR3 comprises 14 residues. Germline V CDR1 and CDR2: SGDLS, YYNGEE. The ends were cut back, 0 bases at V and 2 bases at J, with 6 bases in the middle. CDR3 amino acids: CASSVGGAGNTIYF. The CDR3 DNA sequence: TGTGCCAGCAGCGTAGGAGGGGCTGGAAACACCATATATTTT.

The chain employs TRBV6-5 and TRBJ2-5, with 7 bases identical to TRBD2. Germline CDR1 MNHEY, CDR2 SVGAGI. CDR3 size: 14 residues. V shed 2 bases, J shed 6 bases, and the junction held 6 bases outside the gene matches. CDR3 region: CASSYDGGRKTQYF. Written as DNA, the CDR3 is TGTGCCAGCAGTTACGACGGCGGGAGAAAGACCCAGTACTTC.

The V and J genes are TRBV6-2 or TRBV6-3 and TRBJ1-1; possibly TRBD1 for D (6 bases). Germline V CDR1 and CDR2: MNHEY, SVGEGT. V lost 6 bases, J lost 1 base, and 15 bases lay in between. This CDR3 is 15 amino acids long. The CDR3 DNA follows: TGTGCCAGCAGGATCGGGACAAAGGCGAACACTGAAGCTTTCTTT. This sequence encodes CASRIGTKANTEAFF.

This clonotype was seen only once. The rearrangement uses TRBV5-6 and TRBJ2-7, with 11 positions matching TRBD1. The CDR3 length is 16 residues. CDR1 is SGHDT and CDR2 is YYEEEE in the germline V gene. J was trimmed by 3 bases and V by 3 bases; bases with no gene match: 8. The CDR3 nucleotides are TGTGCCAGCAGCTGCCGCCGGGACAGGGGGTGCTACGAGCAGTACTTC. This sequence encodes CASSCRRDRGCYEQYF.

V usage is TRBV12-3 or TRBV12-4 and J usage is TRBJ2-1; D gene unclear. V gave up 5 bases and J gave up 9 bases, with 17 bases separating them. The CDR3 length is 14 residues. CDR3 bases: TGTGCCAGCAGTGCCCTGAGTAGGCAATTTGAGCAGTTCTTC. Its translation is CASSALSRQFEQFF.

This clonotype was counted once. The chain links TRBV20-1 to TRBJ1-3; D possibly corresponds to TRBD1 (5 bases). Trimming took 1 base from V and 5 from J, leaving 15 bases between them. Per the germline V gene, CDR1 is DFQATT and CDR2 is SNEGSKA (reference sequence). This CDR3 has 15 residues. Written as DNA, the CDR3 is TGCAGTGCTAGAGTAAGGGGCCTCTTTAGAAACACCATATATTTT. This encodes CSARVRGLFRNTIYF.

This clonotype was recorded many times. This chain joins TRBV27 and TRBJ2-2, with 11 bases aligning to TRBD1. With V trimmed by 3 bases and J by 4 bases, 4 bases remained unmatched. The CDR3 covers 16 residues. From germline, CDR1 is MNHEY and CDR2 SMNVEV (reference sequence). CDR3 protein: CASSLGTGGGTGELFF. Here the CDR3 DNA reads TGTGCCAGCAGTTTGGGGACAGGGGGAGGCACCGGGGAGCTGTTTTTT.

This clonotype was seen only a few times. The CDR3, as DNA: TGCGCCAGCAGCCAAGAGTTGGTTAGGGGCAATGAGCAGTTCTTC. Its translation: CASSQELVRGNEQFF. V and J are TRBV4-3 and TRBJ2-1; D might be TRBD1 (5 bases). V lost 0 bases to trimming and J lost 6 bases, with 12 bases between them. CDR1 is LGHNA, CDR2 YSLEER, per germline. This CDR3 comprises 15 residues.

The chain combines TRBV12-3 or TRBV12-4 with TRBJ2-7; possibly TRBD1 for D (6 bases). The ends were cut back, 5 bases at V and 3 bases at J, with 14 bases in the middle. The CDR3 spans 14 residues. The CDR3 DNA is TGTGCCAGCAGTCCCCGGGACACGGACTACGAGCAGTACTTC. This translates into CASSPRDTDYEQYF.

This chain's CDR3 is CASSEGQGAYEQYF. CDR3 coding DNA: TGTGCCAGCAGCGAGGGACAGGGAGCCTACGAGCAGTACTTC. V gene TRBV5-8 combines with J gene TRBJ2-7, with 9 bases matching TRBD1. V shed 4 bases and J 2 bases; nucleotides not matched to a gene: 4. Germline CDR1 reads SGHTS; CDR2 reads YDEGEE. The CDR3 contains 14 residues. The complete variable domain, with remaining parts taken from reference TRBV5-8 and TRBJ2-7, reads EAGVTQSPTHLIKTRGQQATLRCSPISGHTSVYWYQQALGLGLQFLLWYDEGEERNRGNFPPRFSGRQFPNYSSELNVNALELEDSALYLCASSEGQGAYEQYFGPGTRLTVT.

J is TRBJ1-2 and V is TRBV7-9, with 7 bases fitting TRBD1. The CDR3 extends over 16 amino acids. Germline trimming cut 5 bases from V and 2 bases from J; bases unmatched to any gene: 11. CDR1 and CDR2 from the germline V gene are SEHNR and FQNEAQ (reference sequence). This CDR3 is CASSPGLGQWNYGYTF. The CDR3 DNA sequence: TGTGCCAGCAGCCCGGGACTGGGACAGTGGAACTATGGCTACACCTTC.

There are a few counts of this clonotype. The genes are TRBV9 and TRBJ2-1; D is ambiguous. Germline CDR1 SGDLS, CDR2 YYNGEE. CDR3 length: 12 residues. Trimming pared 0 bases from V and 6 bases from J, leaving 4 bases between. CDR3 sequence: CASSVAINEQFF. The CDR3 region has the DNA TGTGCCAGCAGCGTAGCTATCAATGAGCAGTTCTTC. Full variable domain (missing parts from reference TRBV9 and TRBJ2-1): DSGVTQTPKHLITATGQRVTLRCSPRSGDLSVYWYQQSLDQGLQFLIQYYNGEERAKGNILERFSAQQFPDLHSELNLSSLELGDSALYFCASSVAINEQFFGPGTRLTVL.

This clonotype was counted between two and nine times. The genes are TRBV7-3 and TRBJ2-1; a possible D gene is TRBD2 (6 bases). V was cut by 11 bases and J by 5 bases, with 19 bases left in between. The germline CDR1 and CDR2 sequences are SGHTA and FQGTGA. The CDR3 extends over 14 amino acids. The CDR3: CAGARRAQNNEQFF. In nucleotides, the CDR3 is TGTGCCGGAGCTAGGAGGGCCCAAAACAATGAGCAGTTCTTC.

This chain connects TRBV27 to TRBJ2-7; the D call may be TRBD1 or TRBD2 (6 bases each). There are 14 residues in the CDR3. Deletions cut 6 bases from V and 2 bases from J, with 14 bases between. Germline lookup yields CDR1 MNHEY and CDR2 SMNVEV (reference sequence). CDR3 sequence: CASRGGGTTYEQYF. In DNA, the CDR3 is TGTGCCAGCAGAGGAGGAGGGACAACCTACGAGCAGTACTTC.